This T cell receptor (beta chain) is from a study of blood T cell repertoires in COVID-19. In the study overall: Italy, Spain and the United States were the sources of the convalescent and acute COVID-19 samples. In each case, the material was cDNA or gDNA derived from T cells, B-cell-depleted T cells, or PBMCs.

Germline-derived CDR1 and CDR2 are SGHRS and YFSETQ. The V and J ends lost 0 bases and 7 bases respectively, with 10 bases between them. The CDR3 contains 14 residues. The authors' processing: Using reference gene primer amplification, nucleated cell counts were estimated. Assay: immunoSEQ multiplex PCR; the TCRdb copy retains only in-frame clones and omits some. V and J calls plus clone size are reproduced from that table; the DNA served to infer D and trimming. In the table there are about 200,000 clones, around 84% of which are singletons. Sequencing used peripheral blood. V is TRBV5-1 and J is TRBJ1-4; D ambiguous. The receptor comes from a woman older than 75 with acute or convalescent COVID-19. In DNA, the CDR3 is TGCGCCAGCAGCTTGGCCCTCTCGGGTGAAAAACTGTTTTTT. Protein: CASSLALSGEKLFF.